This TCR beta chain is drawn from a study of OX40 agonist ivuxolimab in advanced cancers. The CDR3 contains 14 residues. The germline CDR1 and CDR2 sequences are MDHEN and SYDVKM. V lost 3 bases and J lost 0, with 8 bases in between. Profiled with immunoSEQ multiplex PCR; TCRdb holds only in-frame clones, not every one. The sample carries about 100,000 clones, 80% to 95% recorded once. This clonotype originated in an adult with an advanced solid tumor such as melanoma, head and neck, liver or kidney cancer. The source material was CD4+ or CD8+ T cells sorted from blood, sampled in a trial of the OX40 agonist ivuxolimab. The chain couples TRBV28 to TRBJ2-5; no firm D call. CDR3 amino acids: CASSLSTNQETQYF. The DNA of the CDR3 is TGTGCCAGCAGTTTGTCCACGAACCAAGAGACCCAGTACTTC.